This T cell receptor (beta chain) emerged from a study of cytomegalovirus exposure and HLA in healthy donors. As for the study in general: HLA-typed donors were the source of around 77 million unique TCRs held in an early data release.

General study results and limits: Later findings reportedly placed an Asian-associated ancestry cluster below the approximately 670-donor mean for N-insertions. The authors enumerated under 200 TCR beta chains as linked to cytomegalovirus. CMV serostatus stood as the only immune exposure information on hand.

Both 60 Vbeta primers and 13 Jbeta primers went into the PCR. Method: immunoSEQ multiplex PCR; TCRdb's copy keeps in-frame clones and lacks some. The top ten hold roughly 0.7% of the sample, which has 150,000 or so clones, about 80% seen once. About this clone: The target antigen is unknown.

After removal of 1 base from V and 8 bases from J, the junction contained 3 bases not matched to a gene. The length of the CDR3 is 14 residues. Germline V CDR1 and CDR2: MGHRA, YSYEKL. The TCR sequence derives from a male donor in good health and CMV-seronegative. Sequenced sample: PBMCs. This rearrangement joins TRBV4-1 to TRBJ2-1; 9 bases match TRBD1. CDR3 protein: CASSQGDREDEQFF. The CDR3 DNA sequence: TGCGCCAGCAGCCAAGGGGACAGGGAAGATGAGCAGTTCTTC.